This T cell receptor (beta chain) was retrieved from a study of CD4+ T cells in melanoma. About this clone: Its antigen remains unidentified.

Germline loops: CDR1 MDHEN, CDR2 SYDVKM. V gave up 1 base and J gave up 1 base, with 1 base separating them. There are 12 residues in the CDR3. Study-wide results and caveats: Diverse differentiation states were reported for melanoma neoantigen-specific CD4+ T cells.

Assay used: immunoSEQ multiplex PCR; TCRdb lists only in-frame clones, some missing. The sample has some 13,000 clones; about three quarters are singletons. The TCR originated in a human donor with melanoma. The chain couples TRBV28 to TRBJ2-5; D is unclear. Specimen: cells from a culture (not recorded whether cultured in vitro). The CDR3: CASSLSQETQYF. The CDR3 nucleotides read TGTGCCAGCAGTTTATCCCAAGAGACCCAGTACTTC.